The clone carrying this TCR beta chain was detected once. CDR3 length: 13 amino acids. V was shortened by 6 bases and J by 0 bases, with 8 bases between the two germline ends. Germline-derived CDR1 and CDR2 are MRHNA and SNTAGT. This sample is part of a study of blood T cell repertoires in COVID-19. Sequencing used immunoSEQ multiplex PCR; TCRdb keeps in-frame clones, though not all of them. The table includes 380,000 or so clones, 80% to 90% detected once. The chain joins TRBV6-4 to TRBJ1-1; D unclear. Material: peripheral blood. This TCR was sampled from a man aged 40-55 years with acute or convalescent COVID-19. CDR3 amino acids: CASRRNMNTEAFF. The CDR3 nucleotides are TGTGCCAGCAGGAGGAACATGAACACTGAAGCTTTCTTT.